Listed below are T cell receptor beta chains from one sample, sequenced in a study of graft-versus-host responses after intestinal transplantation. The assay was immunoSEQ multiplex PCR, and TCRdb's table has in-frame clones only and misses some. The sample has about 98,000 clones; around 86% are singletons. The antigens these receptors bind are not known. The sequenced sample was unstimulated CD8+ T cells sorted from spleen or lymph node cells, obtained before intestinal transplant. Source of these receptors: a human donor who received an intestinal transplant. Each CDR3 is given with its conserved first and last residue. D genes are given only for firm matches. Part of the rows lack a size; the others show once, few, many or a class for expanded clones.

>TRBV7-8|TRBJ2-3|-|-
TGTGCCAGCAGCTCCCTTCGGCTGGCTAGCTTGGGCGCAGATACGCAGTATTTT
CASSSLRLASLGADTQYF
>TRBV15|TRBJ1-5|-|-
TGTGCCACCAGCAAGGCACGGGACATACATCAGCCCCAGCATTTT
CATSKARDIHQPQHF
>TRBV6-5|TRBJ1-4|few|TRBD1
TGTGCCAGCAGTTCCGGGACAGGGGATAATGAAAAACTGTTTTTT
CASSSGTGDNEKLFF
>TRBV19|TRBJ1-1|-|-
TGTGCCAGTAGGGATCCGAACACTGAAGCTTTCTTT
CASRDPNTEAFF
>TRBV7-6|TRBJ2-5|-|-
TGTGCCAGCTTCACCCCGGCAGGGGCAGGGTGGGAGACCCAGTACTTC
CASFTPAGAGWETQYF
>TRBV5-6|TRBJ2-7|-|TRBD2
TGTGCCAGCAGCCCCGGACTAGCGGGAGGCCTCTCCTACGAGCAGTACTTC
CASSPGLAGGLSYEQYF
>TRBV19|TRBJ2-2|-|TRBD2
TGTGCCAGTAGTATTCCTAGCGGGACCGGGGAGCTGTTTTTT
CASSIPSGTGELFF
>TRBV7-8|TRBJ1-2|-|-
TGTGCCAGCAGCTTAGGGCCTATGGGGCAGGTCCCAGGGGGCTACACCTTC
CASSLGPMGQVPGGYTF
>TRBV29-1|TRBJ2-1|-|TRBD2
TGCAGCGTTGAAGATCCCAGGACTAGCGGGAGATACAATGAGCAGTTCTTC
CSVEDPRTSGRYNEQFF
>TRBV4-1|TRBJ1-2|-|TRBD1
TGCGCCAGCAGCCAAGTCCGATACCGGGACAGGGAAGGTCTTAATGGCTACACCTTC
CASSQVRYRDREGLNGYTF
>TRBV6-5|TRBJ2-7|-|TRBD2
TGTGCCAGCAGTTACTCGGCGGGGGGGCAATACCACGAGCAGTACTTC
CASSYSAGGQYHEQYF
>TRBV6-4|TRBJ1-1|-|-
TGTGCCAGCAGTGACTTCGGGCTGAGAGAGGCTTTCTTT
CASSDFGLREAFF
>TRBV28|TRBJ2-5|-|TRBD2
TGTGCCAGCAGTTTGCTAGGGACTAGCGGGAAAGAGACCCAGTACTTC
CASSLLGTSGKETQYF
>TRBV4-1|TRBJ2-7|-|-
TGCGCCAGCAGCCAAGATAGGGGTAGCTCCTACGAGCAGTACTTC
CASSQDRGSSYEQYF
>TRBV9|TRBJ1-2|-|TRBD1
TGTGCCAGCAGCGAAAGGACAGGGGGCGCCTATGGCTACACCTTC
CASSERTGGAYGYTF
>TRBV19|TRBJ1-4|-|-
TGTGCCAGTAGTATCACAGGCAATAATGAAAAACTGTTTTTT
CASSITGNNEKLFF